The present T cell receptor beta chain was sequenced within a study of blood T cells in healthy people across ages. Each sample gave at least 6.5 million isolated PBMCs. CDR1 and CDR2 from the germline V gene are SGHRS and YFSETQ. J lost 0 bases, V lost 2 bases, and 4 bases had no gene match. This CDR3 spans 15 amino acids. Comments on this clonotype: Its antigen remains unidentified.

Study findings and constraints: There was no known CMV status for donors, so expanded clonotype changes were possibly confounded.

Through a sample-barcoded 5' primer and a J-beta primer mix, a second PCR was run for roughly 6 to 11 cycles. A single record per CDR3 protein comes from TCRdb applying MiXCR to the 5' RACE reads. There are 380,000 or so distinct CDR3 sequences in the sample; over 45% occur only once, and roughly 51% lies in the top ten. This chain uses TRBV5-1 with TRBJ2-7; TRBD1 matches at 8 bases. The sequenced sample was blood. This receptor was identified in a man between 60 and 75 years old in good health. The CDR3 nucleotides are TGCGCCAGCAGCTTTGGACAGGGCAACTCCTACGAGCAGTACTTC. Protein sequence: CASSFGQGNSYEQYF.